A selection of T cell receptor beta chains follows, all from one sample in a study of cytomegalovirus exposure and HLA in healthy donors. Sequencing was performed with immunoSEQ multiplex PCR; in TCRdb, only in-frame clones are kept and a portion is missing. The repertoire consists of some 200,000 clones, with roughly four fifths occurring once and the leading ten covering around 1.7%. Sequenced: PBMCs. These receptors all come from a woman aged 18-29 years in good health and CMV-seronegative. The CDR3 runs from the conserved cysteine through the conserved F or W. Each record gives: CDR3 length, V gene, D gene, J gene, clone size, CDR3 protein, CDR3 DNA. D genes are given only for firm matches. Clone size is not always given. Where it is, it says once, few, many or a class for expanded clones.

12	TRBV30	-	TRBJ2-5	-	CAWSPDTQAQYF	TGTGCCTGGAGTCCCGACACCCAAGCCCAGTACTTC
15	TRBV6-5	TRBD2	TRBJ2-7	-	CASTRGGATSYEQYF	TGTGCCAGCACCCGCGGGGGGGCTACCTCCTACGAGCAGTACTTC
12	TRBV28	-	TRBJ2-1	once	CASSFGSNEQFF	TGTGCCAGCAGTTTTGGGAGCAATGAGCAGTTCTTC
15	TRBV19	TRBD1	TRBJ2-7	-	CASSLGAGQDYEQYF	TGTGCCAGTAGTCTGGGCGCGGGACAGGACTACGAGCAGTACTTC
15	TRBV6-5	-	TRBJ2-7	few	CASSYGQLSSYEQYF	TGTGCCAGCAGTTACGGGCAACTTAGCTCCTACGAGCAGTACTTC
15	TRBV27	-	TRBJ2-2	once	CASSLSRLQTGELFF	TGTGCCAGCAGTTTAAGCAGGCTCCAAACCGGGGAGCTGTTTTTT
15	TRBV4-2	-	TRBJ2-1	-	CASSQDRPSYNEQFF	TGTGCCAGCAGCCAAGACAGGCCATCCTACAATGAGCAGTTCTTC
15	TRBV19	TRBD1	TRBJ2-1	-	CASSRDRDTYNEQFF	TGTGCCAGTAGCAGGGACAGGGACACCTACAATGAGCAGTTCTTC
16	TRBV5-4	TRBD1	TRBJ2-7	-	CASSSQTGFGGYEQYF	TGTGCCAGCAGCTCGCAGACAGGGTTTGGCGGCTACGAGCAGTACTTC
18	TRBV7-9	TRBD1	TRBJ1-1	-	CASSPLGTGGVGYTEAFF	TGTGCCAGCAGTCCCTTGGGCACAGGGGGCGTGGGGTACACTGAAGCTTTCTTT
15	TRBV5-4	-	TRBJ2-2	-	CASSLPGTNTGELFF	TGTGCCAGCAGCTTACCCGGGACTAACACCGGGGAGCTGTTTTTT
14	TRBV14	-	TRBJ2-7	-	CASSLKTAAYEQYF	TGTGCCAGCAGCCTGAAGACAGCTGCCTACGAGCAGTACTTC
12	TRBV6-1	-	TRBJ1-5	-	CASSRSNQPQHF	TGTGCCAGCAGCAGGAGCAATCAGCCCCAGCATTTT
15	TRBV19	TRBD1	TRBJ1-5	-	CASSMGGQGNQPQHF	TGTGCCAGTAGTATGGGGGGACAGGGAAATCAGCCCCAGCATTTT
16	TRBV4-3	-	TRBJ1-3	-	CASSPLDIGAGNTIYF	TGCGCCAGCAGCCCCTTGGACATTGGCGCAGGAAACACCATATATTTT
13	TRBV7-2	-	TRBJ1-1	-	CASSWGQNTEAFF	TGTGCCAGCAGCTGGGGCCAAAACACTGAAGCTTTCTTT
17	TRBV30	-	TRBJ1-1	-	CAWSPVHFRGSNTEAFF	TGTGCCTGGAGTCCAGTCCATTTTCGGGGGTCTAACACTGAAGCTTTCTTT
14	TRBV7-2	TRBD2	TRBJ2-7	-	CASSSPGLAYEQYF	TGTGCCAGCAGCTCACCGGGACTAGCCTACGAGCAGTACTTC
18	TRBV5-8	-	TRBJ1-1	-	CASSLVLGSGTKDTEAFF	TGTGCCAGCAGCTTGGTTTTGGGATCCGGGACAAAGGACACTGAAGCTTTCTTT
13	TRBV6-1	-	TRBJ1-1	-	CASSGQDYTEAFF	TGTGCCAGCAGTGGACAGGATTACACTGAAGCTTTCTTT
16	TRBV5-1	TRBD1	TRBJ2-7	-	CASSLGGQGALYEQYF	TGCGCCAGCAGCTTAGGTGGACAGGGGGCGTTGTACGAGCAGTACTTC
14	TRBV28	-	TRBJ2-3	-	CASSHRENTDTQYF	TGTGCCAGCAGTCACCGGGAAAACACAGATACGCAGTATTTT
13	TRBV6-1	-	TRBJ1-1	-	CASSEASGTEAFF	TGTGCCAGCAGTGAAGCCTCCGGTACTGAAGCTTTCTTT
15	TRBV9	-	TRBJ2-2	-	CASSVAGPGTGELFF	TGTGCCAGCAGCGTAGCCGGTCCCGGCACCGGGGAGCTGTTTTTT
15	TRBV15	-	TRBJ2-2	-	CATSRDLTNTGELFF	TGTGCCACCAGCAGGGACTTGACGAACACCGGGGAGCTGTTTTTT
17	TRBV7-9	-	TRBJ1-5	-	CSSSLSWGVDSNQPQHF	TGTTCCAGCAGCTTATCCTGGGGCGTAGATAGCAATCAGCCCCAGCATTTT
15	TRBV27	TRBD1	TRBJ2-7	-	CASSRTGTAFYEQYF	TGTGCCAGCAGTCGAACCGGGACAGCGTTCTACGAGCAGTACTTC
15	TRBV28	-	TRBJ1-1	-	CASSPGKGVTTEAFF	TGTGCCAGCAGTCCAGGAAAGGGGGTTACTACTGAAGCTTTCTTT
12	TRBV7-2	-	TRBJ2-5	-	CASSRYQETQYF	TGTGCCAGCAGTCGGTACCAAGAGACCCAGTACTTC
11	TRBV30	-	TRBJ1-1	-	CAWEEGTEAFF	TGTGCCTGGGAGGAGGGGACTGAAGCTTTCTTT
20	TRBV11-2	TRBD2	TRBJ2-1	-	CASSLDSGLAGDSSYNEQFF	TGTGCCAGCAGCTTAGATAGCGGACTAGCGGGAGATTCCTCCTACAATGAGCAGTTCTTC